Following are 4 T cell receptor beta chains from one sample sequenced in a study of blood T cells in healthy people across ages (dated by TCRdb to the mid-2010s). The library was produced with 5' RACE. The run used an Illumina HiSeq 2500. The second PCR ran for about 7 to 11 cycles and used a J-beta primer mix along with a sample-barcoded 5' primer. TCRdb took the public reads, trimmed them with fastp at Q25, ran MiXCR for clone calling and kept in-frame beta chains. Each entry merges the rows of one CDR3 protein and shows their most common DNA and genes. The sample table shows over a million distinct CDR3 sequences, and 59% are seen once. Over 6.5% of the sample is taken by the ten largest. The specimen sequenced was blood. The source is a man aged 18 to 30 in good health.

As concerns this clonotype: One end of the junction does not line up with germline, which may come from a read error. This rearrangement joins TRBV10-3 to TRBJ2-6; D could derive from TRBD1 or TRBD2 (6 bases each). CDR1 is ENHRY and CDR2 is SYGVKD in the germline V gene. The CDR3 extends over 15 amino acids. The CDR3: CAISAPGAGDNVLTF. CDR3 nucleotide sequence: TGTGCCATCAGTGCGCCGGGAGCAGGGGACAACGTCCTGACTTTC.

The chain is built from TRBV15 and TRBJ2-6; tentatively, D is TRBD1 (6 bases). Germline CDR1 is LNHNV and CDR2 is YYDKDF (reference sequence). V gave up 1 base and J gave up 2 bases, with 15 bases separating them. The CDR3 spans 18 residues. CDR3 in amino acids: CATSRAVPHRAGANVLTF. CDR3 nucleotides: TGTGCCACCAGCAGAGCGGTACCTCACAGGGCTGGGGCCAACGTCCTGACTTTC. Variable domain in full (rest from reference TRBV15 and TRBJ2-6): DAMVIQNPRYQVTQFGKPVTLSCSQTLNHNVMYWYQQKSSQAPKLLFHYYDKDFNNEADTPDNFQSRRPNTSFCFLDIRSPGLGDTAMYLCATSRAVPHRAGANVLTFGAGSRLTVL.

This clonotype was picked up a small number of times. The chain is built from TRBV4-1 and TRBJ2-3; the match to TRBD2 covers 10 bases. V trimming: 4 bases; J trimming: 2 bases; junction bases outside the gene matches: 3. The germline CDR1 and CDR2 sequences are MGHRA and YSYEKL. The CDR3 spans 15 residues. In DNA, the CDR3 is TGCGCCAGCAGCCCGCTAGCGGGGGACACAGATACGCAGTATTTT. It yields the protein CASSPLAGDTDTQYF.

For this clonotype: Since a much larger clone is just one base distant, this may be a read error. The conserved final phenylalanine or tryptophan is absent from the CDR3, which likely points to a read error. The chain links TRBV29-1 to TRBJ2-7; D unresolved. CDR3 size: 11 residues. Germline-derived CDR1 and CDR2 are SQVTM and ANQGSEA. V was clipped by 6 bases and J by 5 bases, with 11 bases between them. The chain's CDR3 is CSVSRLHEQYL. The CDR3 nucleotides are TGCAGCGTGAGCCGGCTCCACGAGCAGTACTTA.